This T cell receptor (beta chain) was captured in a study of beta chain features in type 1 diabetes. Remarks on this clone: Its antigen remains unidentified.

Findings and caveats of the study: In every one of the four CD4+ subsets, TCRB CDR3s were moderately but significantly shorter in Type 1 diabetes patients.

Expressed TCRB transcripts got sequenced, as all isolated RNA was reverse transcribed. Data came from immunoSEQ multiplex PCR; TCRdb stores just in-frame clones and leaves some out. The sample consists of about 25,000 clones, about 63% of them appearing once. The receptor's source is a woman in her thirties or forties with type 1 diabetes. Sequenced input: stem cell memory CD4+ T cells from blood.

The CDR3 sequence: CSVGGQGNQPQHF. For the CDR3, the DNA is TGCAGCGTTGGAGGACAGGGCAATCAGCCCCAGCATTTT. The chain is built from TRBV29-1 and TRBJ1-5, with 7 nucleotides matching TRBD1. The germline gives CDR1 SQVTM, CDR2 ANQGSEA. Trimming at V came to 4 bases and at J to 2 bases, leaving 2 bases not matched to a gene. This CDR3 is 13 amino acids long.